This T cell receptor beta chain was observed in a study of post-analysis software for immune sequencing data (dated by TCRdb to about 2015). Turning to the overall study: Recorded disease courses included relapsing-remitting, secondary progressive and progressive-relapsing multiple sclerosis, with some patients lacking subtype annotation. Patient repertoires were compared against roughly 10 previously published healthy control repertoires from donors aged roughly 6 to 28 years. A subset of samples was prepared in parallel using single-end sample barcoding, then pooled and co-amplified after Illumina adapter ligation.

Library construction relied on PCR. TCRdb records Illumina HiSeq 2500 as the sequencer. To reduce PCR and sequencing biases, unique molecular identifiers were incorporated into the TCR beta cDNA libraries. Every 1 to 10 million input T cells yielded some 500,000 cDNA molecules, meaning each molecule approximated one T cell. Patient libraries were prepared and sequenced with the same protocol used for the earlier healthy control dataset. Within a given batch, samples were prepared together, multiplexed and sequenced on the same HiSeq lane. In the authors' own workflow: Raw barcoded reads were processed with MIGEC, and single-read molecular identifier groups were discarded before consensus assembly and CDR3 extraction. Clonotype tables were post-analysed with VDJtools, and diversity was normalized by down-sampling all datasets to the smallest sample size. In repertoire overlap clustering, CDR3 amino acid sequences, but not nucleotide sequences, were matched to correct batch-related cross-sample contamination. TCRdb reprocessing: public reads trimmed at Q25 with fastp, clones called with MiXCR, in-frame beta chains kept. Rows are combined by CDR3 protein, so each entry shows the most common genes and DNA. TCRdb's processing, not the study's, gives the V and J calls here. This sample lists hundreds of thousands of distinct CDR3 sequences; approximately 53% were detected once. Approximately 4.5% of the sample goes to the ten largest clones.

Paper-wide results and their limitations: Significantly higher frequencies in patients than in controls were found for five or six TRBV segments, including TRBV5-6, TRBV5-1 and TRBV20-1. When samples were clustered directly using the F measure, samples prepared in the same batch co-clustered strongly, which prompted a batch-effect correction. Compared with controls, multiple sclerosis patients had significantly lower normalized Chao1 diversity, a finding suggesting substantial peripheral T-cell clonal expansion. The control group was slightly older than the multiple sclerosis patient group.

A remark on this clonotype: Its recognized antigen is unknown. No base-level quality is on record; no much larger clone is a single base apart.

To demonstrate the VDJtools post-analysis software, TCR beta repertoires were profiled from the peripheral blood of more than ten young patients with multiple sclerosis. Multiple sclerosis patients were children and adolescents aged roughly 6 to 16 years. The CDR3 runs 13 amino acids, cysteine and phenylalanine included. Here the CDR3 DNA is all that survives: 39 bases in frame from base 1. The junction shows trimming of 4 bases on V and 2 bases on J, plus 12 bases between the germline ends. From a lookup of the germline V gene (reference sequence), CDR1 and CDR2 are DFQATT and SNEGSKA. Recombination linked TRBV20-1 to TRBJ2-7; a tentative D match to TRBD1 spans 5 bases. The receptor was isolated from a girl between 10 and 17 years old with multiple sclerosis. Specimen: blood. The DNA sequence is as follows: TGCAGTGCTAAACAGGCCGTAACCTACGAGCAGTACTTC. It encodes CSAKQAVTYEQYF.